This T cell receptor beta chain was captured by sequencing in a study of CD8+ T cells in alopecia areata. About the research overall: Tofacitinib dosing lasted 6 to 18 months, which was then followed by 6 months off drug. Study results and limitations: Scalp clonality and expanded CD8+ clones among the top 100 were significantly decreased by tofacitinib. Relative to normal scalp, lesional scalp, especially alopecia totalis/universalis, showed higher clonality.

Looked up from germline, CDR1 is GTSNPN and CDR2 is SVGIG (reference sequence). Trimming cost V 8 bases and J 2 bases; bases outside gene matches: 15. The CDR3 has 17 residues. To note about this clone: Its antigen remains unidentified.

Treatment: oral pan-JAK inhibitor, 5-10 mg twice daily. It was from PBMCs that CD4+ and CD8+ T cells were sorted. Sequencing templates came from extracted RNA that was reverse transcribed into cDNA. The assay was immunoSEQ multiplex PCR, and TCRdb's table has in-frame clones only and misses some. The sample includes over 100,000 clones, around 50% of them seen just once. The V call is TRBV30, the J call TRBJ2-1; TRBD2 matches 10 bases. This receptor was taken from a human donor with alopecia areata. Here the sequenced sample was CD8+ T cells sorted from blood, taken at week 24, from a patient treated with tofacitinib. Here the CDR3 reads CAGEGLAGDLTYNEQFF. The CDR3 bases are TGTGCCGGGGAAGGGCTAGCGGGGGATCTAACCTACAATGAGCAGTTCTTC. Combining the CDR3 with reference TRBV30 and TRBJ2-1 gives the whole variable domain SQTIHQWPATLVQPVGSPLSLECTVEGTSNPNLYWYRQAAGRGLQLLFYSVGIGQISSEVPQNLSASRPQDRQFILSSKKLLLSDSGFYLCAGEGLAGDLTYNEQFFGPGTRLTVL.